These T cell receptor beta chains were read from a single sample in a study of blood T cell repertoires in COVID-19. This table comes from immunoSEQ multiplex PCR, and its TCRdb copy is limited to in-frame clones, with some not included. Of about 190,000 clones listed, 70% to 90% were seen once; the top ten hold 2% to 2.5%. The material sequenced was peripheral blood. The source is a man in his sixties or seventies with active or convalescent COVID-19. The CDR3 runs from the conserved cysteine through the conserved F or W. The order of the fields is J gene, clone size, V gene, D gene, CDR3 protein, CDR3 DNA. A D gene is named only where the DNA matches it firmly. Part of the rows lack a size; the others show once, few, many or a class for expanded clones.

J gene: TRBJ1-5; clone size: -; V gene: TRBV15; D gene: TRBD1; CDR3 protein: CATSRELRDRVLNQPQHF; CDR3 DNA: TGTGCCACCAGCAGAGAATTAAGGGACAGGGTTCTCAATCAGCCCCAGCATTTT
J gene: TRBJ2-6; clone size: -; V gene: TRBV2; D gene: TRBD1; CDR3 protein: CASEGVGTGGAGANVLTF; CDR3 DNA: TGTGCCAGCGAAGGGGTGGGAACAGGGGGCGCTGGGGCCAACGTCCTGACTTTC
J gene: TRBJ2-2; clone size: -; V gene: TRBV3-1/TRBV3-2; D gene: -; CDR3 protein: CASTPTGLAELFF; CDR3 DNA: TGTGCCAGCACACCAACAGGGCTAGCCGAGCTGTTTTTT
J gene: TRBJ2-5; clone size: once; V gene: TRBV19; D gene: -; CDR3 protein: CASSGNGETQYF; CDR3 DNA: TGTGCCAGTAGCGGCAACGGGGAGACCCAGTACTTC
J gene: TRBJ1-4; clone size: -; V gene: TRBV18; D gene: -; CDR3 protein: CASSPRNNGPLGRAFNEKLFF; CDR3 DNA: TGTGCCAGCTCACCACGCAACAATGGCCCCTTGGGGAGGGCCTTTAATGAAAAACTGTTTTTT
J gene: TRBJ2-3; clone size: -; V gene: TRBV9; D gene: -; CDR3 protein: CASSVTSTDTQYF; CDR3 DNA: TGTGCCAGCAGCGTAACAAGCACAGATACGCAGTATTTT
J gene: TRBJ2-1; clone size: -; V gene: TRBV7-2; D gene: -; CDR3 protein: CASSPVAAVSYNEQFF; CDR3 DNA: TGTGCCAGCAGCCCGGTTGCGGCGGTCTCCTACAATGAGCAGTTCTTC
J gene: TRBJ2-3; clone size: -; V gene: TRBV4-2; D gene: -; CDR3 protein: CASSQGADTQYF; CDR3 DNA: TGTGCCAGCAGCCAGGGGGCGGATACGCAGTATTTT
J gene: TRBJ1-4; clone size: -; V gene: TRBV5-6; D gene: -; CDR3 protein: CASSLDRRNEKLFF; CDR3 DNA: TGTGCCAGCAGCTTGGACAGGAGAAATGAAAAACTGTTTTTT
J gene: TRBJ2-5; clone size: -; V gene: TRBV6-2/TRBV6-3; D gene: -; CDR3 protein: CASSTSQVIERAQYF; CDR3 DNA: TGTGCCAGCAGTACCTCACAGGTGATTGAACGGGCCCAGTACTTC